This T cell receptor (beta chain) was recorded in a study of human CD8 memory T cell subsets. Between the trimmed V and J ends, which lost 6 bases and 2 bases, there was a span of 17 bases. Looked up from germline, CDR1 is MDHEN and CDR2 is SYDVKM. The CDR3 consists of 15 residues. Study-level results: Among T cells, stem-like memory and precursor exhausted subsets showed similarly high diversity, unlike effector memory cells. Stem-like memory and precursor exhausted T cell repertoires showed minimal mutual overlap. Compared with precursor exhausted T cells, stem-like memory T cells were suggested by Chao1 estimates to be more diverse.

Total CD8+ T cells came from negative magnetic enrichment. UMI-labeled 5' RACE was the method by which TCR beta libraries were made. From the 5' RACE reads, TCRdb called clonotypes with MiXCR, one entry per CDR3 protein. The sample consists of about 7,900 distinct CDR3 sequences, around 4.2% of them appearing once. This clonotype was seen repeatedly, ten times or more. The antigen is unknown. The sequenced material came from CD8+ T cells from PBMCs. The sequence was collected from a human donor in good health. The rearrangement joins TRBV28 to TRBJ2-7; perhaps TRBD2 as D (5 bases). CDR3 DNA sequence: TGTGCCAGCAGACCTCCGGGGTCCCTAGCCTACGAGCAGTACTTC. Protein sequence: CASRPPGSLAYEQYF.